The 6 T cell receptor beta chains below come from one sample, sequenced in a study of T-cell reconstitution after alpha-beta-depleted transplantation in children. It was with unique molecular identifiers that the TCRbeta library was prepared. TCRdb re-called the PCR reads through MiXCR, storing one row per CDR3 protein. This sample has about 690,000 distinct CDR3 sequences; around 17% occur once, and the top ten carry 1.1%. The sequencing used PBMCs from the stem cell graft donor, collected from the stem cell graft. The receptors shown here come from a human donor who donated a stem cell graft to a child with acute myeloid leukemia.

The genes are TRBV6-1 and TRBJ1-5; 7 bases line up with TRBD1. The V gene's germline CDR1 is MNHNS and CDR2 SASEGT. V was pared by 5 bases and J by 4 bases, with 11 bases of the junction left unmatched. The CDR3 runs to 16 residues. The CDR3 DNA is TGTGCCAGCAGTCAACGACTAGGACAGGAGAATCAGCCCCAGCATTTT. It specifies CASSQRLGQENQPQHF.

At least ten counts were recorded for this clonotype. The rearrangement uses TRBV29-1 and TRBJ2-7; D perhaps matches TRBD1 (6 bases). V was cut by 6 bases and J by 0 bases, with 12 bases left in between. CDR1 SQVTM and CDR2 ANQGSEA come from the germline V gene. This CDR3 has 13 residues. The CDR3 nucleotides are TGCAGCGTGTGGACAGCGGCCTCCTACGAGCAGTACTTC. Its protein product is CSVWTAASYEQYF.

This clonotype was detected a few times. V and J are TRBV7-6 and TRBJ2-3, with TRBD2 identical over 9 bases. This CDR3 is built from 16 residues. The junction had 8 bases not matched to a gene; V was cut back by 3 bases and J by 4 bases. Germline V gene data show CDR1 as SGHVS and CDR2 as FNYEAQ. CDR3: CASSFSERTSADTQYF. The CDR3 DNA sequence: TGTGCCAGCAGCTTCAGCGAGCGGACTAGCGCAGATACGCAGTATTTT.

The rearrangement links TRBV29-1 to TRBJ2-7, with 12 nucleotides matching TRBD1. The V gene end was trimmed by 3 bases and the J gene end by 5 bases; junction bases not matched to a gene: 5. Germline V gives CDR1 SQVTM, CDR2 ANQGSEA. The CDR3 loop spans 14 amino acids. The CDR3 loop reads CSVDSGQGANEQYF. CDR3 DNA: TGCAGCGTTGATTCGGGACAGGGGGCCAACGAGCAGTACTTC.

Concerning this clonotype itself: A much larger clone differs by one base, so this may be a read error. This rearrangement joins TRBV6-1 to TRBJ1-1; no definite D call. There are 11 residues in the CDR3. Germline CDR1 is MNHNS and CDR2 is SASEGT. The DNA of the CDR3 is TGTGCCAGCAGTGAAGTGACTGAAGCTCTCTTT. This gives the protein CASSEVTEALF.

This clonotype appeared a few times. The DNA for the CDR3 is TGTGCCAGCAGCCTCCCCTCGGGACTAGGGGCCGAGACCCAGTACTTC. It yields the protein CASSLPSGLGAETQYF. The chain employs TRBV7-2 and TRBJ2-5; 8 bases map to TRBD2. V trimming: 5 bases; J trimming: 5 bases; junction bases outside the gene matches: 13. The CDR3 extends over 16 amino acids. Germline CDR1 reads SGHTA; CDR2 reads FQGNSA.